This T cell receptor (beta chain) was sequenced during a study of blood T cell repertoires in COVID-19. Method: immunoSEQ multiplex PCR; TCRdb's copy keeps in-frame clones and lacks some. The sample records roughly 170,000 clones, approximately 80% being singletons. The CDR3 runs 20 residues. From germline, CDR1 is SGHTA and CDR2 FQGTGA. V shed 1 base and J shed 0 bases, with 19 bases lying between them. This chain joins TRBV7-3 and TRBJ1-6; D is possibly TRBD1 (6 bases). The specimen sequenced was peripheral blood. This sequence was found in a human donor in a cohort sampled during active COVID-19. The CDR3 DNA reads as TGTGCCAGCAGCTTAAAAGATTCCGGGACAACGAGCTCCTATAATTCACCCCTCCACTTT. It yields the protein CASSLKDSGTTSSYNSPLHF.